This T cell receptor beta chain was recovered during a study of response to subunit inactivated influenza vaccine. TCRdb analysed the RT-PCR reads with MiXCR anew, one entry per CDR3 protein. This table holds more than 400,000 distinct CDR3 sequences, approximately 11% found once. CDR1 is SGHTA and CDR2 is FQGNSA in the germline V gene. Between the trimmed V and J ends, which lost 5 bases and 3 bases, there was a span of 17 bases. The CDR3 is 15 amino acids. This clonotype was observed once. A much more abundant neighbour one base away suggests this may be a read error. The clonotype originates from a man aged 50-60 years who received an inactivated influenza vaccine. The J gene is TRBJ2-7, the V gene TRBV7-2, with D perhaps TRBD1 (6 bases). This specimen consisted of PBMCs from blood, obtained about 40 days after vaccination. The DNA for the CDR3 is TGTACCAGCAGCACGGACAGCTACCCAATCTACGAGCAGTACTTC. It codes for CTSSTDSYPIYEQYF.